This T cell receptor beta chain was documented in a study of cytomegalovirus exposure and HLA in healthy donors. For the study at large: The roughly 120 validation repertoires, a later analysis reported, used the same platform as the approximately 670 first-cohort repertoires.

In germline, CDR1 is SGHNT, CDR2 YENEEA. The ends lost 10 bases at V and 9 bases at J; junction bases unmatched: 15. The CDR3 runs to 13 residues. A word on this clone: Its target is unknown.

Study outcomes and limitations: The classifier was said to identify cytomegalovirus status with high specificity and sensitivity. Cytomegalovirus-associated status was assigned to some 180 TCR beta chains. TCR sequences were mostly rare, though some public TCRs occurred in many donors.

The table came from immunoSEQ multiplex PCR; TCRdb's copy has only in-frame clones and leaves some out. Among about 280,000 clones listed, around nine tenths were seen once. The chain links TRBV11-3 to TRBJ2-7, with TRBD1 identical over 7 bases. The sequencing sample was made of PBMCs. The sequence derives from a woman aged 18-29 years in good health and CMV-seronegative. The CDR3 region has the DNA TGTGCCAATACCCAGCTCGACAGGGCCGGGCAGTACTTC. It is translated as CANTQLDRAGQYF. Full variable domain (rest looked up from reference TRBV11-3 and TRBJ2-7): EAGVVQSPRYKIIEKKQPVAFWCNPISGHNTLYWYLQNLGQGPELLIRYENEEAVDDSQLPKDRFSAERLKGVDSTLKIQPAELGDSAVYLCANTQLDRAGQYFGPGTRLTVT.